These 25 T cell receptor beta chains were sequenced from one sample in a study of blood T cell repertoires in COVID-19. Profiled with immunoSEQ multiplex PCR; TCRdb holds only in-frame clones, not every one. The sample lists 250,000 to 350,000 clones, 88% occurring once. Sequenced input: peripheral blood. These receptor sequences come from a woman aged 25 to 39 with COVID-19, enrolled during active disease.

Only one count was recorded for this clone. V is TRBV24-1 and J is TRBJ1-5; possible D gene TRBD1, 6 bases. Germline V gene data show CDR1 as KGHDR and CDR2 as SFDVKD. The CDR3 consists of 14 residues. The germline V and J ends were trimmed by 7 bases and 0 bases, with 9 bases remaining between them. CDR3: CATSGTPSNQPQHF. CDR3 nucleotides: TGTGCCACCAGCGGGACACCTAGCAATCAGCCCCAGCATTTT.

This clone has only one observation. The V and J genes are TRBV10-2 and TRBJ1-5; weak D call: TRBD1 (6 bases). This CDR3 comprises 14 residues. The V gene's germline CDR1 is WSHSY and CDR2 SAAADI. V was shortened by 1 base and J by 7 bases, with 11 bases between the two germline ends. The CDR3 DNA reads as TGCGCCAGCAGTGAGTTTGGGGGCTTGCAGCCCCAGCATTTT. The encoded protein is CASSEFGGLQPQHF.

To note about this clone: The same CDR3 is also encoded by other DNA sequences in this sample. V is TRBV19 and J is TRBJ2-7, with TRBD2 identical over 8 bases. The CDR3 extends over 14 amino acids. CDR1 and CDR2 (germline): LNHDA, SQIVND (reference sequence). J lost 3 bases, V lost 1 base, and 2 bases had no gene match. CDR3 loop: CASSIAGTSYEQYF. CDR3 DNA sequence: TGTGCCAGTAGTATAGCCGGGACTAGCTACGAGCAGTACTTC.

This clone was counted between two and nine times. The chain combines TRBV30 with TRBJ1-5; perhaps TRBD1 as D (6 bases). Trimming shortened V by 2 bases and J by 7 bases, and 12 bases separated the two germline ends. This CDR3 has 13 amino acids. The germline gives CDR1 GTSNPN, CDR2 SVGIG (reference sequence). CDR3 sequence reads: CAWSSLRGQPQHF. CDR3 DNA sequence: TGTGCCTGGAGTTCCCTTAGGGGGCAGCCCCAGCATTTT.

V is TRBV7-3 and J is TRBJ1-2; TRBD1 aligns across 7 bases. Germline CDR1 is SGHTA and CDR2 is FQGTGA. V shed 5 bases, J shed 10 bases, and the junction held 10 bases outside the gene matches. There are 13 residues in the CDR3. This CDR3 reads CASSRDRQGDYTF. The CDR3 coding sequence is TGTGCCAGCAGCCGGGACCGACAGGGTGACTACACCTTC.

The rearrangement links TRBV25-1 to TRBJ2-7; D unclear. The CDR3 runs to 11 residues. The germline V gene has CDR1 MGHDK and CDR2 SYGVNS. V shed 6 bases and J shed 3 bases, with 6 bases lying between them. The DNA of the CDR3 is TGTGCCAGCAGGGCCTTCTACGAGCAGTACTTC. This encodes CASRAFYEQYF.

This sequence joins TRBV30 and TRBJ1-1; D gene unclear. In germline, CDR1 is GTSNPN, CDR2 SVGIG (reference sequence). Between the trimmed V and J ends, which lost 0 bases and 2 bases, there was a span of 7 bases. This CDR3 is 13 amino acids long. CDR3 in amino acids: CAWSVQINTEAFF. The DNA of the CDR3 is TGTGCCTGGAGTGTACAAATTAACACTGAAGCTTTCTTT.

The CDR3 region has the DNA TGTGCCAGCAGTTTAAGGGGAATTGAGGGGGCGCTTACTGAAGCTTTCTTT. Translating gives CASSLRGIEGALTEAFF. The chain recombines TRBV27 with TRBJ1-1, with TRBD1 matching 7 bases. The CDR3 covers 17 residues. Trimming took 2 bases from V and 5 from J; bases not matched to a gene: 14. The germline gives CDR1 MNHEY, CDR2 SMNVEV (reference sequence).

A few counts support this clone. V is TRBV19 and J is TRBJ2-1; perhaps TRBD2 as D (6 bases). This CDR3 has 14 residues. Trimming stripped 3 bases from V and 6 bases from J, with 12 bases between. The germline gives CDR1 LNHDA, CDR2 SQIVND (reference sequence). DNA for the CDR3: TGTGCCAGTAGTATGCGGGAACTCACCAATGAGCAGTTCTTC. Translating it yields CASSMRELTNEQFF.

The CDR3 here is CASSLRTGRGGNQPQHF. The CDR3 DNA is TGTGCCAGCAGTTTAAGGACAGGGAGAGGGGGCAATCAGCCCCAGCATTTT. The rearrangement joins TRBV28 to TRBJ1-5, with TRBD1 matching over 8 bases. Trimming cost V 2 bases and J 2 bases; bases outside gene matches: 8. The CDR3 spans 17 residues. Germline lookup yields CDR1 MDHEN and CDR2 SYDVKM.

V usage is TRBV12-3 or TRBV12-4 and J usage is TRBJ1-1; 8 nucleotides line up with TRBD1. V trimming: 5 bases; J trimming: 5 bases; junction bases outside the gene matches: 4. This CDR3 comprises 13 residues. CDR3 in amino acids: CASSRDRGTEAFF. DNA of the CDR3: TGTGCCAGCAGTAGAGACAGGGGTACTGAAGCTTTCTTT.

The rearrangement joins TRBV11-2 to TRBJ1-6, with 11 bases lining up with TRBD1. The germline CDR1 and CDR2 sequences are SGHAT and FQNNGV. Losses at the gene ends were 5 bases for V and 4 bases for J; bases not matched to a gene: 4. The CDR3 loop spans 16 amino acids. Written as DNA, the CDR3 is TGTGCCAGCAGCGAGGGACAGGGGGAGTATAATTCACCCCTCCACTTT. Amino acids: CASSEGQGEYNSPLHF.

Only a few counts were recorded for this clone. Other DNA sequences in the sample encode the same CDR3. V gene TRBV28 combines with J gene TRBJ2-3; TRBD2 might be the D (5 bases). Deletions cut 3 bases from V and 0 bases from J, with 7 bases between. The length of the CDR3 is 14 residues. The germline CDR1 and CDR2 sequences are MDHEN and SYDVKM. CDR3 protein: CASSLGGSTDTQYF. The CDR3 DNA sequence: TGTGCCAGCAGTTTGGGCGGGAGCACAGATACGCAGTATTTT.

This clone appeared a few times. The rearrangement uses TRBV11-2 and TRBJ2-1, with D possibly being TRBD2 (6 bases). Per the germline V gene, CDR1 is SGHAT and CDR2 is FQNNGV. The CDR3 length is 14 residues. Deletions cut 1 base from V and 10 bases from J, with 14 bases between. The CDR3: CASSLGYRRDEQFF. CDR3 sequence (DNA): TGTGCCAGCAGCTTAGGCTACCGGAGGGACGAGCAGTTCTTC.

This clone was detected once. The rearrangement uses TRBV6-1 and TRBJ1-1; D is possibly TRBD1 (5 bases). CDR1 and CDR2 from the germline V gene are MNHNS and SASEGT. The CDR3 extends over 14 amino acids. Trimming pared 0 bases from V and 14 bases from J, leaving 19 bases between. The CDR3 DNA is TGTGCCAGCAGTGAAGCCTTAGGGGTGGTGGTGTCCTTCTTT. This translates into CASSEALGVVVSFF.

The chain links TRBV24-1 to TRBJ2-3, with TRBD1 identical over 7 bases. The CDR3 spans 15 residues. The J segment lost 5 bases and the V segment lost 5 bases, leaving 9 bases of the junction unmatched. Germline V gene sequence: CDR1 KGHDR, CDR2 SFDVKD. The CDR3 nucleotides read TGTGCCACCAGTGGCCCACAGGGGTGGATAGATACGCAGTATTTT. Translation: CATSGPQGWIDTQYF.

In DNA form, the CDR3 reads TGTGCCAGCAGCGGAAGAGGGGGCACCCGGACCCAGTACTTC. This encodes CASSGRGGTRTQYF. The J gene is TRBJ2-5, the V gene TRBV9; 7 bases are a match to TRBD1. V lost 3 bases and J lost 7; bases outside the gene matches: 9. The germline V gene has CDR1 SGDLS and CDR2 YYNGEE. The CDR3 totals 14 residues.

The gene calls are TRBV28 and TRBJ1-6, with D maybe TRBD1 (6 bases). The CDR3 length is 12 residues. Germline CDR1 and CDR2: MDHEN and SYDVKM. With 7 bases removed from V and 14 bases from J, the gap between germline ends came to 15 bases. The CDR3 DNA reads as TGTGCCAGCACGGACAGAGGATTAACCCTCCACTTT. This encodes CASTDRGLTLHF.

This sequence joins TRBV6-5 and TRBJ1-2, with no clear D. Germline CDR1 and CDR2: MNHEY and SVGAGI. The CDR3 is made up of 14 amino acids. The germline V and J ends were trimmed by 5 bases and 5 bases, with 15 bases remaining between them. The CDR3 region has the DNA TGTGCCAGCAGTAGGAGTTCCACAACTTATGGCTACACCTTC. Its translation: CASSRSSTTYGYTF.

The chain links TRBV29-1 to TRBJ2-7, with 8 bases aligning to TRBD1. V was clipped by 6 bases and J by 0 bases; unmatched bases: 7. Per the germline V gene, CDR1 is SQVTM and CDR2 is ANQGSEA. This CDR3 is 14 amino acids long. The CDR3 loop reads CSVTGGPSSYEQYF. CDR3 DNA: TGCAGCGTAACAGGGGGGCCTAGCTCCTACGAGCAGTACTTC.

This clone was seen once. The rearrangement joins TRBV29-1 to TRBJ2-7; D is perhaps TRBD1 (5 bases). The CDR3 length is 13 residues. Trimming stripped 6 bases from V and 3 bases from J, with 15 bases between. CDR1 and CDR2 (germline): SQVTM, ANQGSEA. Here the CDR3 reads CSVYSTEDYEQYF. In DNA form, the CDR3 reads TGCAGCGTATATTCGACAGAGGACTACGAGCAGTACTTC.

The J gene is TRBJ1-4, the V gene TRBV28; 8 bases map to TRBD1. From germline, CDR1 is MDHEN and CDR2 SYDVKM. This CDR3 comprises 13 residues. V lost 7 bases to trimming and J lost 7 bases; unmatched junction nucleotides: 5. CDR3 coding DNA: TGTGCCAGCACCTCAGGGGGCTTTGAAAAACTGTTTTTT. This codes for CASTSGGFEKLFF.

This clone was seen only once. The V and J genes are TRBV7-3 and TRBJ2-1; 7 positions agree with TRBD2. The CDR3 runs to 16 residues. From germline, CDR1 is SGHTA and CDR2 FQGTGA. The junction had 13 bases not matched to a gene; V was cut back by 5 bases and J by 6 bases. The CDR3 DNA sequence: TGTGCCAGCAGCCCGCCGGGAGGCACTCGGCTCAATGAGCAGTTCTTC. It codes for CASSPPGGTRLNEQFF.

This chain links TRBV18 with TRBJ1-1, with 9 bases matching TRBD1. Germline V gene sequence: CDR1 KGHSH, CDR2 LQKENI. CDR3 length: 15 amino acids. V gave up 1 base and J gave up 10 bases; unmatched junction bases: 10. The CDR3, as DNA: TGTGCCAGCTCACCACGTCCCGGGACAGGGTCAGGAGCTTTCTTT. As protein: CASSPRPGTGSGAFF.

The chain carries TRBV5-6 and TRBJ2-2; 10 positions match TRBD1. CDR1 SGHDT and CDR2 YYEEEE come from the germline V gene. The ends lost 4 bases at V and 7 bases at J; junction bases unmatched: 10. The CDR3 is made up of 16 amino acids. DNA for the CDR3: TGTGCCAGCAGCCCGGAGGGGACAGGGGCCTTCGGGGAGCTGTTTTTT. Amino acid sequence: CASSPEGTGAFGELFF.